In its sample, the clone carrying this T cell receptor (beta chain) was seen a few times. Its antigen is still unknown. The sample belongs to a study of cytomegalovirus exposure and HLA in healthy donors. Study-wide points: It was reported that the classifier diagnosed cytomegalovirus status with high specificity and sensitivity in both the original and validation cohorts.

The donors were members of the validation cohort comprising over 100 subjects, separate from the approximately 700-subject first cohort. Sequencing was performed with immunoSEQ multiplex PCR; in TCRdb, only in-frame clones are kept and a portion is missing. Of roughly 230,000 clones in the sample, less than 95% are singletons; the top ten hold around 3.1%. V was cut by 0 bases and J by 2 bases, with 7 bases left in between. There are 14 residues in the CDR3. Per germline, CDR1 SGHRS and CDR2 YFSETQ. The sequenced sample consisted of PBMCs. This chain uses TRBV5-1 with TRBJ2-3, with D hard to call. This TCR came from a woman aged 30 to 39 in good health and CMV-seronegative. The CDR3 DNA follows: TGCGCCAGCAGCTTGGGCGGTTTCACAGATACGCAGTATTTT. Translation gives CASSLGGFTDTQYF. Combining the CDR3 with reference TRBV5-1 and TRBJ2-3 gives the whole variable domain KAGVTQTPRYLIKTRGQQVTLSCSPISGHRSVSWYQQTPGQGLQFLFEYFSETQRNKGNFPGRFSGRQFSNSRSEMNVSTLELGDSALYLCASSLGGFTDTQYFGPGTRLTVL.